The clone carrying this TCR beta chain was observed a single time. The data originate from a study of blood T cell repertoires in COVID-19. Turning to the study itself: Specimens from acute and convalescent COVID-19 originated in the United States, Italy and Spain. Sample material is recorded as cDNA or gDNA derived from T cells, B-cell-depleted T cells, or PBMCs.

Per the study methods: Nucleated cell number was recorded as an estimate derived from reference gene primer amplification. Generated by immunoSEQ multiplex PCR, the TCRdb table keeps only in-frame clones and is missing some. That table gives V, J and clone size, and the DNA gave D and trimming. The sample contains about 44,000 clones, roughly 84% of which appear only once. The CDR3 contains 15 residues. Looked up from germline, CDR1 is MNHEY and CDR2 is SVGAGI. Between the trimmed V and J ends, which lost 5 bases and 4 bases, there was a span of 15 bases. The chain combines TRBV6-5 with TRBJ1-3; weak D call: TRBD1 (5 bases). This clonotype was obtained from a woman aged 70-85 years with acute or convalescent COVID-19. Sequenced sample: peripheral blood. CDR3 amino acids: CASSPQGRSGNTIYF. The CDR3 region has the DNA TGTGCCAGCAGTCCCCAGGGAAGGTCGGGAAACACCATATATTTT.